One sample yielded the 26 T cell receptor beta chains listed below, sequenced in a study of T cell responses to AZD1222 COVID-19 vaccine (dated by TCRdb to the early 2020s). Taken with the paper, the label for time point translates to: baseline before first vaccination. The library was obtained by the immunoSEQ multiplex PCR assay. The immuneACCESS repertoire file appears here via TCRdb, limited to in-frame rearrangements. These files lack a portion of the clones; in checked studies, under half of the deficit traces to unresolved V genes, and the cause of the others is not known. A total of 150,000 to 200,000 clones appear in this sample, almost 95% of them only once. Around 9.3% of the sample is in the top ten clones. Specimen: peripheral blood, collected on day 0 of AZD1222 vaccination. These receptors came from an adult in good health.

The chain has TRBV5-1 and TRBJ2-7; D may be TRBD1 (6 bases). CDR3 size: 15 residues. Germline CDR1 and CDR2: SGHRS and YFSETQ. The V end was cut by 3 bases, the J end by 6 bases, with 19 bases between. CDR3 sequence: CASSSPEGQVTEQYF. CDR3 coding DNA: TGCGCCAGCAGCTCCCCTGAGGGACAAGTGACCGAGCAGTACTTC.

This chain uses TRBV18 with TRBJ2-7; TRBD1 aligns across 8 bases. Germline V CDR1 and CDR2: KGHSH, LQKENI. The CDR3 loop spans 15 amino acids. The J segment lost 1 base and the V segment lost 1 base, leaving 3 bases of the junction unmatched. The CDR3, as DNA: TGTGCCAGCTCACCACGGGACAGGCGTTCCTACGAGCAGTACTTC. Translating it yields CASSPRDRRSYEQYF.

The gene calls are TRBV18 and TRBJ1-2; no clear D gene. Germline V lookup: CDR1 KGHSH, CDR2 LQKENI. This CDR3 is built from 13 residues. The V and J ends lost 0 bases and 5 bases respectively, with 7 bases between them. The CDR3 protein is CASSPPAQYGYTF. Here the CDR3 DNA reads TGTGCCAGCTCACCACCGGCACAGTATGGCTACACCTTC.

The CDR3 DNA reads TGTGCCAGCAGCCCCCAGGATACGGGGATGGACACTGAAGCTTTCTTT. It is translated as CASSPQDTGMDTEAFF. The chain recombines TRBV7-9 with TRBJ1-1; D not certain. V shed 5 bases and J shed 3 bases, with 19 bases lying between them. This CDR3 has 16 amino acids. Germline values: CDR1 SEHNR, CDR2 FQNEAQ (reference sequence).

The chain links TRBV27 to TRBJ1-6; D may be TRBD1 (5 bases). Per the germline V gene, CDR1 is MNHEY and CDR2 is SMNVEV (reference sequence). CDR3 length: 15 residues. Trimming pared 1 base from V and 7 bases from J, leaving 11 bases between. The CDR3 spells CASSLWQAGNSPLHF. The DNA for the CDR3 is TGTGCCAGCAGTTTATGGCAGGCAGGGAATTCACCCCTCCACTTT.

This clone was observed a single time. V is TRBV9 and J is TRBJ1-6; D unclear. Trimming left V 4 bases short and J 9 bases short, with 8 bases between. The CDR3 sequence is 12 residues long. Germline CDR1 is SGDLS and CDR2 is YYNGEE. CDR3 loop: CASSSPGSPLHF. CDR3 bases: TGTGCCAGCAGCTCCCCAGGTTCACCCCTCCACTTT.

The CDR3 loop reads CASSYDGSGSYNEQFF. Here the CDR3 DNA reads TGTGCCAGCAGTTACGATGGTTCGGGATCCTACAATGAGCAGTTCTTC. The rearrangement uses TRBV6-5 and TRBJ2-1; a weak D match, TRBD2 (5 bases). The CDR3 is 16 amino acids. CDR1 is MNHEY and CDR2 is SVGAGI in the germline V gene. V shed 2 bases and J shed 1 base, with 12 bases lying between them.

The chain combines TRBV28 with TRBJ2-3, with 8 bases matching TRBD2. V lost 6 bases, J lost 5 bases, and 4 bases stayed unmatched. The CDR3 extends over 13 amino acids. Germline values: CDR1 MDHEN, CDR2 SYDVKM. The CDR3 loop reads CASSGRAKDTQYF. The CDR3 DNA is TGTGCCAGCAGCGGGAGGGCCAAAGATACGCAGTATTTT.

V and J are TRBV5-8 and TRBJ1-3; possibly TRBD1 for D (5 bases). The CDR3 is 17 residues long. Trimming cost V 1 base and J 4 bases, with 18 bases left between them. Per the germline V gene, CDR1 is SGHTS and CDR2 is YDEGEE. The CDR3 reads CASSLSLTAGKGNTIYF. The CDR3 DNA reads TGTGCCAGCAGCTTGTCGCTGACAGCAGGCAAAGGAAACACCATATATTTT.

The gene calls are TRBV29-1 and TRBJ1-2; 8 bases agree with TRBD1. CDR1 and CDR2 (germline): SQVTM, ANQGSEA. The length of the CDR3 is 14 residues. J gave up 4 bases and V 6 bases, and 10 bases lay outside the gene matches. CDR3 in amino acids: CSVAPGTGLYGYTF. The CDR3 nucleotides read TGCAGCGTGGCCCCGGGGACAGGTCTCTATGGCTACACCTTC.

This sequence joins TRBV27 and TRBJ2-7; 7 bases agree with TRBD2. This CDR3 region has 15 residues. Germline CDR1 MNHEY, CDR2 SMNVEV (reference sequence). With 6 bases clipped from V and 2 bases from J, the junction kept 10 bases outside the gene matches. The CDR3 DNA sequence: TGTGCCAGCAGCCAAACGGCGGGGGTTCCCTACGAGCAGTACGTC. This translates into CASSQTAGVPYEQYV.

The genes are TRBV27 and TRBJ1-2, with D maybe TRBD1 (5 bases). Trimming cost V 6 bases and J 4 bases, with 15 bases left between them. CDR1 MNHEY and CDR2 SMNVEV come from the germline V gene (reference sequence). This CDR3 region has 14 residues. This chain's CDR3 is CASSLSGDAYGYTF. The CDR3 DNA reads TGTGCCAGCAGCTTGTCGGGGGATGCCTATGGCTACACCTTC.

V is TRBV28 and J is TRBJ2-7; 10 bases are a match to TRBD1. The V gene's germline CDR1 is MDHEN and CDR2 SYDVKM. The CDR3 sequence is 17 residues long. The V gene end was trimmed by 7 bases and the J gene end by 1 base; junction bases not matched to a gene: 13. The CDR3 sequence is CASTQGRQGADSYEQYV. CDR3 in DNA: TGTGCCAGCACCCAAGGGAGACAGGGGGCCGATTCCTACGAGCAGTACGTC.

DNA of the CDR3: TGTGCCAGCAGTCTCGGCCACTTGGACGAGCAGTACTTC. This codes for CASSLGHLDEQYF. The gene calls are TRBV7-2 and TRBJ2-7; D is ambiguous. The CDR3 contains 13 residues. The germline CDR1 and CDR2 sequences are SGHTA and FQGNSA. Trimming stripped 6 bases from V and 5 bases from J, with 14 bases between.

This clone was counted once. The rearrangement uses TRBV7-9 and TRBJ2-1; a weak D match, TRBD1 (6 bases). Germline V gives CDR1 SEHNR, CDR2 FQNEAQ (reference sequence). V gave up 3 bases and J gave up 8 bases, with 8 bases separating them. The CDR3 is made up of 12 amino acids. CDR3 loop: CASSFYRDEQFF. The CDR3, as DNA: TGTGCCAGCAGCTTCTACAGGGATGAGCAGTTCTTC.

The genes are TRBV11-2 and TRBJ2-3, with D perhaps matching TRBD1 or TRBD2 (5 bases each). Trimming removed 6 bases from V and 3 bases from J, with 16 bases in between. This CDR3 is built from 15 residues. Germline loops: CDR1 SGHAT, CDR2 FQNNGV. CDR3: CASSRRAGATDTQYF. The DNA for the CDR3 is TGTGCCAGCAGTCGGCGGGCTGGGGCAACAGATACGCAGTATTTT.

The CDR3 nucleotides read TGTGCCAGTAGCCCTAGCGGGGGGAGCACAGATACGCAGTATTTT. This encodes CASSPSGGSTDTQYF. V and J are TRBV19 and TRBJ2-3; 11 bases are a match to TRBD2. This CDR3 is 15 amino acids long. CDR1 is LNHDA, CDR2 SQIVND, per germline (reference sequence). The J segment lost 0 bases and the V segment lost 6 bases, leaving 2 bases of the junction unmatched.

The chain links TRBV9 to TRBJ2-3, with D perhaps TRBD2 (6 bases). CDR3 length: 15 amino acids. Germline V lookup: CDR1 SGDLS, CDR2 YYNGEE. The ends were cut back, 3 bases at V and 2 bases at J, with 13 bases in the middle. CDR3 region: CASSASPSATDTQYF. The CDR3 region has the DNA TGTGCCAGCAGCGCAAGCCCTAGCGCCACAGATACGCAGTATTTT. Combining the CDR3 with reference TRBV9 and TRBJ2-3 gives the whole variable domain DSGVTQTPKHLITATGQRVTLRCSPRSGDLSVYWYQQSLDQGLQFLIQYYNGEERAKGNILERFSAQQFPDLHSELNLSSLELGDSALYFCASSASPSATDTQYFGPGTRLTVL.

The chain couples TRBV6-1 to TRBJ2-7; 7 bases align to TRBD1. Germline V gene lookup returns CDR1 MNHNS and CDR2 SASEGT. After removal of 5 bases from V and 2 bases from J, the junction contained 6 bases not matched to a gene. The CDR3 extends over 14 amino acids. The CDR3 DNA is TGTGCCAGCAGTAGAAGACAGGGAGCCTACGAGCAGTACTTC. Amino acid sequence: CASSRRQGAYEQYF.

This sequence joins TRBV6-5 and TRBJ1-2; 9 bases agree with TRBD1. After removal of 6 bases from V and 7 bases from J, the junction contained 9 bases not matched to a gene. The CDR3 runs 14 residues. Germline V CDR1 and CDR2: MNHEY, SVGAGI. CDR3 in amino acids: CASSGTGGEAGYTF. Here the CDR3 DNA reads TGTGCCAGCAGCGGAACAGGGGGCGAAGCTGGCTACACCTTC.

The chain has TRBV4-2 and TRBJ2-1, with D perhaps matching TRBD1 or TRBD2 (5 bases each). Germline loops: CDR1 LGHNA, CDR2 YNFKEQ. The V end lost 2 bases, the J end lost 6 bases, and 14 bases lay between the germline ends. This CDR3 comprises 15 residues. The chain's CDR3 is CASSQRDEGGNEQFF. CDR3 sequence (DNA): TGTGCCAGCAGCCAACGGGACGAGGGCGGCAATGAGCAGTTCTTC.

The CDR3 DNA reads as TGTGCCAGCAGCTTAGGGGATTGGGATAGCAATCAGCCCCAGCATTTT. Translation gives CASSLGDWDSNQPQHF. V is TRBV7-6 and J is TRBJ1-5; D is unclear. V lost 1 base, J lost 0 bases, and 10 bases lay in between. Germline assignment: CDR1 SGHVS and CDR2 FNYEAQ. The CDR3 runs 16 residues.

The V and J genes are TRBV7-2 and TRBJ1-2; 7 positions match TRBD1. CDR1 is SGHTA, CDR2 FQGNSA, per germline. This CDR3 contains 14 residues. V trimming: 6 bases; J trimming: 3 bases; junction bases outside the gene matches: 7. CDR3 in amino acids: CASSYDREDYGYTF. In DNA form, the CDR3 reads TGTGCCAGCAGTTACGACAGGGAAGACTATGGCTACACCTTC.

The rearrangement uses TRBV9 and TRBJ1-2; the match to TRBD1 covers 10 bases. CDR1 is SGDLS and CDR2 is YYNGEE in the germline V gene. The CDR3 spans 17 residues. V lost 4 bases to trimming and J lost 6 bases; unmatched junction nucleotides: 15. Here the CDR3 DNA reads TGTGCCAGCAGCCTCAGGACAGGGGGGGTCGGTCCGGATGGCTACACCTTC. Translation: CASSLRTGGVGPDGYTF.

The chain links TRBV3-1 (or the pseudogene TRBV3-2) to TRBJ2-3; TRBD2 aligns across 11 bases. The CDR3 runs to 20 residues. Germline V gives CDR1 LGHDT, CDR2 YNNKEL (reference sequence). The V segment lost 4 bases and the J segment 4 bases; nucleotides outside the gene matches: 19. CDR3 amino acids: CASSLRGGLAGGPRADTQYF. The CDR3 bases are TGTGCCAGCAGCCTCAGAGGGGGATTAGCGGGAGGGCCGAGGGCAGATACGCAGTATTTT.

The V gene is TRBV24-1, the J gene TRBJ1-5; the D gene is possibly TRBD1 (5 bases). Looked up from germline, CDR1 is KGHDR and CDR2 is SFDVKD. The CDR3 is 14 residues long. V was shortened by 4 bases and J by 11 bases, with 17 bases between the two germline ends. This CDR3 is CATSEGGLRGAQHF. The CDR3 DNA reads TGTGCCACCAGTGAGGGGGGACTCAGAGGGGCCCAGCATTTT.